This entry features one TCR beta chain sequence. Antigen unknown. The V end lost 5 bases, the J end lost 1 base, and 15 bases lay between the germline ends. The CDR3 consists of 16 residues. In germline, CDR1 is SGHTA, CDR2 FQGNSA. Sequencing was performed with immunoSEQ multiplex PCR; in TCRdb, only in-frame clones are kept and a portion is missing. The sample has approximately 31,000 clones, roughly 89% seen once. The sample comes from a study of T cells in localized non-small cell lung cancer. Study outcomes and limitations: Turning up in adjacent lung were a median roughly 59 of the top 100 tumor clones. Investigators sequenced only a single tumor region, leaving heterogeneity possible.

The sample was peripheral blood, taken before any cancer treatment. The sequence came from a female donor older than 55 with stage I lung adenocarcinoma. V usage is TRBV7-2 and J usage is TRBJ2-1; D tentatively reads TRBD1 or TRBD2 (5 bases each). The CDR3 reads CASSAELGVSYNEQFF. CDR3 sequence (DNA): TGTGCCAGCAGCGCTGAATTGGGGGTATCCTACAATGAGCAGTTCTTC.